The present T cell receptor (beta chain) was sequenced within a study of beta chain features in type 1 diabetes. The overall study: The study found patients and healthy donors alike in age, gender and cell yields. Whole-study findings and limits: Patients with Type 1 diabetes showed moderately but significantly shorter TCRB CDR3s in all four CD4+ subsets. VDJ junctions sequenced from type 1 diabetes patients showed fewer insertions and more deletions.

CD4+ naive, central memory, regulatory and stem cell-like memory cells were sorted via CD45RO/CCR7/CD25/CD127/CD95/CD27. This clone was found a few times. What it binds is unknown. Of the isolated RNA, all was reverse transcribed, and so the sequenced material was expressed TCRB transcripts. The method was immunoSEQ multiplex PCR; TCRdb's version includes in-frame clones alone and lacks a portion of them. This table holds approximately 330,000 clones, approximately 11% found once. V lost 5 bases and J lost 2; bases outside the gene matches: 15. The CDR3 length is 17 residues. Looked up from germline, CDR1 is SQVTM and CDR2 is ANQGSEA.

The chain uses TRBV29-1 and TRBJ2-7; 10 bases fit TRBD2. This TCR came from a woman younger than 45 in good health. Sequenced material: naive CD4+ T cells from blood. CDR3: CSVLGVKTSGFAYEQYF. The CDR3 DNA reads TGCAGCGTTTTGGGGGTGAAGACTAGCGGGTTCGCCTACGAGCAGTACTTC.